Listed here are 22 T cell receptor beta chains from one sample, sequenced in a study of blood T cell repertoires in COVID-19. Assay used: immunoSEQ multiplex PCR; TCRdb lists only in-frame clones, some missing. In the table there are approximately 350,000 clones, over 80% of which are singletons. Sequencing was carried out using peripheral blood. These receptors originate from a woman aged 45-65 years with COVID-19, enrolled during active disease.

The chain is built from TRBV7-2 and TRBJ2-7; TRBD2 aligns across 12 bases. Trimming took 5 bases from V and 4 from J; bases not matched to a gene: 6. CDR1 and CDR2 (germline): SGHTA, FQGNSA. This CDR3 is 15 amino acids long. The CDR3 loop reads CASSPTSGSGYEQYF. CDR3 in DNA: TGTGCCAGCAGCCCGACTAGCGGGAGTGGTTACGAGCAGTACTTC.

The CDR3 DNA follows: TGCGCCAGCAGCCAGATCCCGCAGGGACAGGGTGATGGCTACACCTTC. It is translated as CASSQIPQGQGDGYTF. This chain links TRBV4-1 with TRBJ1-2; 9 nucleotides line up with TRBD1. V trimming: 3 bases; J trimming: 6 bases; junction bases outside the gene matches: 11. Germline loops: CDR1 MGHRA, CDR2 YSYEKL. CDR3 length: 16 amino acids.

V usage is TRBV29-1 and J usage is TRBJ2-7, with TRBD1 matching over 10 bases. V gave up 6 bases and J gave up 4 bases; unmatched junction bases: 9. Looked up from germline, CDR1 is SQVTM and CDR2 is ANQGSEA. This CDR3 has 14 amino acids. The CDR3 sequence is CSVGTGVLTYEQYF. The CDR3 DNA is TGCAGCGTCGGGACAGGGGTCCTAACTTACGAGCAGTACTTC.

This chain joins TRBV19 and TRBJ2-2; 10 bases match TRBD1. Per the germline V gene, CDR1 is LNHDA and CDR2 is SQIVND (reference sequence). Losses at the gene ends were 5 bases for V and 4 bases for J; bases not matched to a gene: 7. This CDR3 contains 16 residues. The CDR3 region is CASSPRDRGTTGELFF. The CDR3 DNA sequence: TGTGCCAGTAGTCCACGGGACAGGGGCACCACCGGGGAGCTGTTTTTT.

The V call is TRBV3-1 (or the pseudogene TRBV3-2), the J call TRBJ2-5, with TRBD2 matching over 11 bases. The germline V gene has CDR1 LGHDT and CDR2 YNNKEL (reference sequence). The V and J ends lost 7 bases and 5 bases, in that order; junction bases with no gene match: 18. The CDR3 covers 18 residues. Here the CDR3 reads CASNLRGVAGGMRETQYF. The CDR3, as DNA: TGTGCCAGCAACCTACGAGGGGTAGCGGGAGGGATGCGGGAGACCCAGTACTTC.

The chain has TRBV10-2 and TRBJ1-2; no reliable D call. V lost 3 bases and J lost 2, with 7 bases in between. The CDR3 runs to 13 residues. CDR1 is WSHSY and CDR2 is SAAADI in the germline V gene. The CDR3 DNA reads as TGCGCCAGCAGTGATGGCATGAACTATGGCTACACCTTC. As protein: CASSDGMNYGYTF.

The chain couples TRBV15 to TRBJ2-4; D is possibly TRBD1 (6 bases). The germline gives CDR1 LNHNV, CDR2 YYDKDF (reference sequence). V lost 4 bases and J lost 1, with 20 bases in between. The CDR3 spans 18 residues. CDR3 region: CATSKKMAGVGAKNIQYF. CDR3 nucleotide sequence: TGTGCCACCAGCAAGAAAATGGCAGGGGTCGGGGCCAAAAACATTCAGTACTTC.

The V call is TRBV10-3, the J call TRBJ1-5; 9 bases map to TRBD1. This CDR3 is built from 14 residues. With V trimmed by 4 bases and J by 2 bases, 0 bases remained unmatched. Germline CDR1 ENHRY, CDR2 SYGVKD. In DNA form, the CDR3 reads TGTGCCATCAGTGGACAGGGGGGCAATCAGCCCCAGCATTTT. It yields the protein CAISGQGGNQPQHF.

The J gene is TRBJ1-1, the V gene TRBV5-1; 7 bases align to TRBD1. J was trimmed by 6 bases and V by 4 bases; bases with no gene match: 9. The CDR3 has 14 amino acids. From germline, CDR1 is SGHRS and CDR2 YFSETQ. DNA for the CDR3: TGCGCCAGCAGCAACAACAGGGGAGTCCCTGAAGCTTTCTTT. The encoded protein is CASSNNRGVPEAFF.

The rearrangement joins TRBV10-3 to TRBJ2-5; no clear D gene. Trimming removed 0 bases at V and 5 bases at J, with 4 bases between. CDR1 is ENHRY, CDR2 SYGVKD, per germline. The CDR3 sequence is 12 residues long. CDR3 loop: CAISESGETQYF. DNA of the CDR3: TGTGCCATCAGTGAGTCCGGGGAGACCCAGTACTTC.

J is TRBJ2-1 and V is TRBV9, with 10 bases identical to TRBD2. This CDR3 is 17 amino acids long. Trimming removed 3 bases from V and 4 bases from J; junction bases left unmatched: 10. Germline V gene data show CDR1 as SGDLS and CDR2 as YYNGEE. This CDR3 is CASSADLRTSGYNEQFF. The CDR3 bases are TGTGCCAGCAGCGCCGACCTTCGGACTAGCGGATACAATGAGCAGTTCTTC.

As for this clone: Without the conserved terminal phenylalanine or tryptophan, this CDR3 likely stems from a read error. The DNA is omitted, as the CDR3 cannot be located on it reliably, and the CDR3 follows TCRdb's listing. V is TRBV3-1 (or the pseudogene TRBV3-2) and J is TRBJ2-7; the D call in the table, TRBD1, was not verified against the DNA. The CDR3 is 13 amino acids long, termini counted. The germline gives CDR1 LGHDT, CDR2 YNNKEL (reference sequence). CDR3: CASSLRPGTGAVL.

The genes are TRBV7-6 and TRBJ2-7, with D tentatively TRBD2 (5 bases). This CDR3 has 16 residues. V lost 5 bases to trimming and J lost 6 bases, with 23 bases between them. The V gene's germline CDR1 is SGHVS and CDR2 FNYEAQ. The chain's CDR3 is CASSQSLGLAYAEQYF. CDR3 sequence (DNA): TGTGCCAGCAGCCAGTCGTTGGGCCTAGCCTACGCCGAGCAGTACTTC.

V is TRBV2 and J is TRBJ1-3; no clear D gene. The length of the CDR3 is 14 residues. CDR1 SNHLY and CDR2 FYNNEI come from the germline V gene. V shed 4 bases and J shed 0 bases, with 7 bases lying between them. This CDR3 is CASSGGSSGNTIYF. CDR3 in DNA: TGTGCCAGCAGTGGTGGCAGCTCTGGAAACACCATATATTTT.

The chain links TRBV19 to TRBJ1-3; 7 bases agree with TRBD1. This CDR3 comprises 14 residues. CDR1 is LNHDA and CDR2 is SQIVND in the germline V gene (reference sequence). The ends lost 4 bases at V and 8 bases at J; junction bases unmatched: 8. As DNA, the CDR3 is TGTGCCAGTAGTAAACAGGGGCCCCTTTACACCATATATTTT. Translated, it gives CASSKQGPLYTIYF.

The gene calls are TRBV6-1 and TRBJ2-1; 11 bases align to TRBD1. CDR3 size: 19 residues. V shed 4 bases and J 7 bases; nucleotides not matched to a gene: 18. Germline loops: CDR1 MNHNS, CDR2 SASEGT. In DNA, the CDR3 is TGTGCCAGCAGTGCCAATTCCGCGACCGGGACAGGGGGGGTGAATGAGCAGTTCTTC. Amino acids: CASSANSATGTGGVNEQFF.

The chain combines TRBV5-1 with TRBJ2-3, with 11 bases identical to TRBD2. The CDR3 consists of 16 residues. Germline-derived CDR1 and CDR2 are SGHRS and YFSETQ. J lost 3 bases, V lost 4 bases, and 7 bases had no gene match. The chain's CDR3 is CASSPPIAGGTDTQYF. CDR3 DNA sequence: TGCGCCAGCAGCCCCCCTATAGCGGGAGGGACAGATACGCAGTATTTT. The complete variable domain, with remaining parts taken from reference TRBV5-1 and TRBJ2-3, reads KAGVTQTPRYLIKTRGQQVTLSCSPISGHRSVSWYQQTPGQGLQFLFEYFSETQRNKGNFPGRFSGRQFSNSRSEMNVSTLELGDSALYLCASSPPIAGGTDTQYFGPGTRLTVL.

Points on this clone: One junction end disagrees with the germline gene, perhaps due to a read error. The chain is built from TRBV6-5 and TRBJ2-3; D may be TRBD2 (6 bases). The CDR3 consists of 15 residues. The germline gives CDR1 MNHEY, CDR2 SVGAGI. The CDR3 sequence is CASRYSGLYTDTQYF. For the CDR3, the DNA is TGTGCCAGCAGATACTCGGGACTGTACACAGATACGCAGTATTTT.

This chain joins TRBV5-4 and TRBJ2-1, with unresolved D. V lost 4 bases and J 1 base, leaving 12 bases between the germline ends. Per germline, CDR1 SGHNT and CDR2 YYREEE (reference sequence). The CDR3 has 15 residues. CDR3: CASSLEARSYNEQFF. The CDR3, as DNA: TGTGCCAGCAGCCTAGAGGCCCGTTCCTACAATGAGCAGTTCTTC.

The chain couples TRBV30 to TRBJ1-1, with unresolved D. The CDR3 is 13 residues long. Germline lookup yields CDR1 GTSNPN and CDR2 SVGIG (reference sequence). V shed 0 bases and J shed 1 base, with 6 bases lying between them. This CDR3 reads CAWSVRWNTEAFF. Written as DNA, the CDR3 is TGTGCCTGGAGTGTACGGTGGAACACTGAAGCTTTCTTT.

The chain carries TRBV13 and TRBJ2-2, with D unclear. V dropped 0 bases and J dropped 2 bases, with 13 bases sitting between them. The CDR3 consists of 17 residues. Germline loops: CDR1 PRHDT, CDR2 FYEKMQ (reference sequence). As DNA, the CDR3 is TGTGCCAGCAGCTTAGGCCTAACCGTGACTAACACCGGGGAGCTGTTTTTT. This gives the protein CASSLGLTVTNTGELFF.

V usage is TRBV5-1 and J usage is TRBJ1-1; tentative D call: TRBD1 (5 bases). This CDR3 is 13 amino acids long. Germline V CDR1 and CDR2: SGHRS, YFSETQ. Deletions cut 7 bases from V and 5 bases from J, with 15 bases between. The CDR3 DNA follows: TGCGCCAGCGGGCACGGTGGGGCTACTGAAGCTTTCTTT. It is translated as CASGHGGATEAFF.